A single sample is the source of the 21 T cell receptor beta chains below, sequenced in a study of blood T cell repertoires in COVID-19. Assay used: immunoSEQ multiplex PCR; TCRdb lists only in-frame clones, some missing. The sample has roughly 71,000 clones, about 80% seen once. Sequenced material: peripheral blood. The receptors come from a man aged 70-80 years who had recovered from COVID-19.

The chain has TRBV6-2 or TRBV6-3 and TRBJ1-1; TRBD1 aligns across 10 bases. The CDR3 covers 14 residues. Per the germline V gene, CDR1 is MNHEY and CDR2 is SVGEGT. V lost 3 bases and J lost 3; bases outside the gene matches: 1. Here the CDR3 reads CASSYGQGDTEAFF. CDR3 DNA sequence: TGTGCCAGCAGTTATGGACAGGGGGACACTGAAGCTTTCTTT.

This chain uses TRBV5-6 with TRBJ1-2; 8 bases are shared with TRBD1. CDR3 length equals 14 residues. Germline loops: CDR1 SGHDT, CDR2 YYEEEE. V gave up 3 bases and J gave up 3 bases; unmatched junction bases: 4. This CDR3 is CASSSQTGDYGYTF. CDR3 coding DNA: TGTGCCAGCAGCTCCCAGACAGGGGACTATGGCTACACCTTC.

V gene TRBV10-3 combines with J gene TRBJ1-1, with D unresolved. CDR3 size: 13 residues. The germline CDR1 and CDR2 sequences are ENHRY and SYGVKD. V dropped 4 bases and J dropped 1 base, with 7 bases sitting between them. In nucleotides, the CDR3 is TGTGCCATCAGTGTACGAGCGAACACTGAAGCTTTCTTT. Its translation: CAISVRANTEAFF.

The chain combines TRBV11-2 with TRBJ1-3, with a tentative D call TRBD1 (6 bases). From germline, CDR1 is SGHAT and CDR2 FQNNGV. The CDR3 has 16 residues. Trimming removed 2 bases from V and 1 base from J, with 12 bases in between. The CDR3: CASSLLGAQSGNTIYF. The DNA for the CDR3 is TGTGCCAGCAGCTTATTGGGGGCTCAGTCTGGAAACACCATATATTTT.

This clone was recorded a few times. The chain links TRBV7-2 to TRBJ2-5; 9 bases map to TRBD1. CDR1 is SGHTA, CDR2 FQGNSA, per germline. The junction had 11 bases not matched to a gene; V was cut back by 1 base and J by 2 bases. The CDR3 runs to 18 residues. The CDR3 region is CASSLEAWGQGPQETQYF. The CDR3 bases are TGTGCCAGCAGCTTAGAAGCCTGGGGACAGGGTCCACAAGAGACCCAGTACTTC.

This clone was recorded a few times. The J gene is TRBJ2-6, the V gene TRBV18; maybe TRBD1 (6 bases). The V end lost 0 bases, the J end lost 2 bases, and 17 bases lay between the germline ends. The germline V gene encodes CDR1 KGHSH and CDR2 LQKENI. The CDR3 sequence is 19 residues long. The CDR3 here is CASSPPFVQGMAGANVLTF. CDR3 nucleotide sequence: TGTGCCAGCTCACCACCCTTTGTGCAGGGGATGGCTGGGGCCAACGTCCTGACTTTC.

This chain uses TRBV7-6 with TRBJ2-1; D is unresolved. CDR3 length equals 15 residues. Trimming took 0 bases from V and 8 from J, leaving 14 bases between them. Germline assignment: CDR1 SGHVS and CDR2 FNYEAQ. CDR3 sequence: CASSLALTGLDEQFF. As DNA, the CDR3 is TGTGCCAGCAGCTTAGCGTTGACGGGTTTGGATGAGCAGTTCTTC.

The chain uses TRBV13 and TRBJ2-5; 10 nucleotides align to TRBD1. Per germline, CDR1 PRHDT and CDR2 FYEKMQ (reference sequence). The CDR3 has 14 residues. The V segment lost 4 bases and the J segment 4 bases; nucleotides outside the gene matches: 3. CDR3 region: CASSWGQGRETQYF. DNA of the CDR3: TGTGCCAGCAGCTGGGGACAGGGGCGAGAGACCCAGTACTTC.

J is TRBJ2-3 and V is TRBV27; 7 positions match TRBD1. The CDR3 covers 14 residues. Germline V gene lookup returns CDR1 MNHEY and CDR2 SMNVEV (reference sequence). The ends lost 6 bases at V and 1 base at J; junction bases unmatched: 4. The CDR3 nucleotides read TGTGCCAGCAGGTACGACAGGGGCACAGATACGCAGTATTTT. This encodes CASRYDRGTDTQYF.

The chain links TRBV5-4 to TRBJ2-1; D unclear. The germline gives CDR1 SGHNT, CDR2 YYREEE (reference sequence). Trimming pared 1 base from V and 2 bases from J, leaving 10 bases between. This CDR3 has 15 residues. CDR3 in amino acids: CASSLSTAPYNEQFF. CDR3 DNA sequence: TGTGCCAGCAGCTTGAGCACAGCCCCCTACAATGAGCAGTTCTTC.

The chain carries TRBV5-1 and TRBJ2-7; a possible D gene is TRBD1 (6 bases). The germline V and J ends were trimmed by 6 bases and 5 bases, with 15 bases remaining between them. Germline V gene sequence: CDR1 SGHRS, CDR2 YFSETQ. The CDR3 consists of 13 residues. The CDR3 DNA reads as TGCGCCAGCAACACCAGGGGAGAAGACGAGCAGTACTTC. Residues: CASNTRGEDEQYF.

The V and J genes are TRBV12-5 and TRBJ1-1; D is undetermined. The CDR3 extends over 13 amino acids. Germline V gene data show CDR1 as LGHNT and CDR2 as FRNRAP. V lost 2 bases to trimming and J lost 6 bases, with 10 bases between them. In DNA form, the CDR3 reads TGTGCTAGTGGTTTGTCCCCCAATGCTGAAGCTTTCTTT. The encoded protein is CASGLSPNAEAFF.

This clone has ten or more counts. This chain joins TRBV9 and TRBJ2-2; 10 bases are a match to TRBD2. The V and J ends lost 4 bases and 4 bases, in that order; junction bases with no gene match: 19. Germline CDR1 reads SGDLS; CDR2 reads YYNGEE. The CDR3 contains 20 residues. The chain's CDR3 is CASSPPLGSAGGRRTGELFF. As DNA, the CDR3 is TGTGCCAGCAGCCCCCCACTCGGGTCAGCGGGGGGGCGGCGCACCGGGGAGCTGTTTTTT.

The V and J genes are TRBV29-1 and TRBJ2-5; possible D gene TRBD1, 7 bases. Per the germline V gene, CDR1 is SQVTM and CDR2 is ANQGSEA. This CDR3 comprises 13 residues. Trimming took 4 bases from V and 4 from J, leaving 13 bases between them. Written as DNA, the CDR3 is TGCAGCGTTGGGCAGGGGGGAGCAGAGACCCAGTACTTC. As protein: CSVGQGGAETQYF.

The rearrangement joins TRBV7-2 to TRBJ2-7; tentative D call: TRBD1 (6 bases). Germline assignment: CDR1 SGHTA and CDR2 FQGNSA. The CDR3 spans 15 residues. Trimming left V 1 base short and J 2 bases short, with 12 bases between. The chain's CDR3 is CASSLGGGSPYEQYF. In nucleotides, the CDR3 is TGTGCCAGCAGCTTAGGAGGGGGATCCCCCTACGAGCAGTACTTC.

CDR3 protein: CASNPADAGSGNEQFF. The CDR3 bases are TGTGCCAGCAATCCAGCTGACGCCGGGTCGGGCAATGAGCAGTTCTTC. The chain employs TRBV28 and TRBJ2-1; unclear D gene. The length of the CDR3 is 16 residues. The germline V and J ends were trimmed by 7 bases and 6 bases, with 22 bases remaining between them. The germline CDR1 and CDR2 sequences are MDHEN and SYDVKM.

This chain links TRBV3-1 (or the pseudogene TRBV3-2) with TRBJ2-7, with a possible D match to TRBD2 (5 bases). The V gene's germline CDR1 is LGHDT and CDR2 YNNKEL (reference sequence). The germline V and J ends were trimmed by 1 base and 2 bases, with 12 bases remaining between them. This CDR3 is 15 amino acids long. The DNA of the CDR3 is TGTGCCAGCAGCCAAGCCCGGGGATCTCCCTACGAGCAGTACTTC. Translated: CASSQARGSPYEQYF.

This chain connects TRBV24-1 to TRBJ2-2; D unclear. The germline gives CDR1 KGHDR, CDR2 SFDVKD. V was cut by 5 bases and J by 0 bases, with 9 bases left in between. The CDR3 is made up of 15 amino acids. Here the CDR3 DNA reads TGTGCCACCAGTGTAGCTATGCCGAACACCGGGGAGCTGTTTTTT. Translated: CATSVAMPNTGELFF.

The chain combines TRBV7-8 with TRBJ2-1; D unresolved. The CDR3 runs to 13 residues. V shed 6 bases and J shed 3 bases, with 9 bases lying between them. The germline CDR1 and CDR2 sequences are SGHVS and FQNEAQ. The CDR3 DNA reads as TGTGCCAGCAGGCCCGGTCGCTACAATGAGCAGTTCTTC. Protein product: CASRPGRYNEQFF. The full variable domain, rest sourced from reference TRBV7-8 and TRBJ2-1, is GAGVSQSPRYKVAKRGQDVALRCDPISGHVSLFWYQQALGQGPEFLTYFQNEAQLDKSGLPSDRFFAERPEGSVSTLKIQRTQQEDSAVYLCASRPGRYNEQFFGPGTRLTVL.

This chain connects TRBV11-2 to TRBJ2-5; 7 nucleotides match TRBD1. This CDR3 spans 17 amino acids. Germline assignment: CDR1 SGHAT and CDR2 FQNNGV. V shed 5 bases, J shed 2 bases, and the junction held 14 bases outside the gene matches. In nucleotides, the CDR3 is TGTGCCAGCAGCCACTTTTACGGGACAGAAAAGCAAGAGACCCAGTACTTC. Translated, it gives CASSHFYGTEKQETQYF.

This clone has more than one count but fewer than ten. V usage is TRBV5-6 and J usage is TRBJ1-6; D unresolved. This CDR3 contains 14 residues. CDR1 is SGHDT and CDR2 is YYEEEE in the germline V gene. Trimming pared 4 bases from V and 10 bases from J, leaving 15 bases between. The CDR3 region has the DNA TGTGCCAGCAGCGTTGGACTGGGTGGCTCACCCCTCCACTTT. Translated: CASSVGLGGSPLHF.